The 18 T cell receptor beta chains listed next were all sequenced from one sample in a study of control samples from healthy donors and cancer patients. Repertoires were generated with immunoSEQ multiplex PCR, while TCRdb's copy carries only in-frame clones and drops some. The data contain some 170,000 clones, 96% of them seen just once; the ten biggest clones take up approximately 1%. Sequences were obtained from blood. The source of these receptors is a woman in her thirties in good health.

The chain links TRBV19 to TRBJ1-5; TRBD1 might be the D (6 bases). The germline CDR1 and CDR2 sequences are LNHDA and SQIVND (reference sequence). This CDR3 has 15 residues. Trimming cost V 8 bases and J 5 bases, with 19 bases left between them. In nucleotides, the CDR3 is TGTGCCAGTGGAACAACGGGGGCTAGGGATCAGCCCCAGCATTTT. Residues: CASGTTGARDQPQHF. Looking up the rest from reference TRBV19 and TRBJ1-5 gives the full variable domain: DGGITQSPKYLFRKEGQNVTLSCEQNLNHDAMYWYRQDPGQGLRLIYYSQIVNDFQKGDIAEGYSVSREKKESFPLTVTSAQKNPTAFYLCASGTTGARDQPQHFGDGTRLSIL.

This chain links TRBV3-1 (or the pseudogene TRBV3-2) with TRBJ2-2; unclear D gene. V was shortened by 6 bases and J by 1 base, with 9 bases between the two germline ends. The CDR3 is 14 residues long. Germline CDR1 is LGHDT and CDR2 is YNNKEL (reference sequence). For the CDR3, the DNA is TGTGCCAGCAGTGGAACGGTGAACACCGGGGAGCTGTTTTTT. Protein: CASSGTVNTGELFF.

The rearrangement uses TRBV6-1 and TRBJ1-2, with D uncertain. The length of the CDR3 is 15 residues. With 2 bases removed from V and 2 bases from J, the gap between germline ends came to 12 bases. Per germline, CDR1 MNHNS and CDR2 SASEGT. This chain's CDR3 is CASSENLGHNYGYTF. Written as DNA, the CDR3 is TGTGCCAGCAGTGAAAATCTAGGGCACAACTATGGCTACACCTTC.

The chain uses TRBV6-2 or TRBV6-3 and TRBJ2-5, with no clear D. The CDR3 loop spans 15 amino acids. Germline assignment: CDR1 MNHEY and CDR2 SVGEGT. V lost 5 bases, J lost 1 base, and 14 bases lay in between. CDR3 amino acids: CASSVPSGPQETQYF. In DNA, the CDR3 is TGTGCCAGCAGTGTCCCCTCCGGGCCCCAAGAGACCCAGTACTTC.

This clone was seen a single time. The chain combines TRBV5-5 with TRBJ2-4; no firm D call. Per the germline V gene, CDR1 is SGHKS and CDR2 is YYEKEE (reference sequence). The CDR3 has 16 residues. V lost 1 base, J lost 0 bases, and 11 bases lay in between. The CDR3 DNA reads TGTGCCAGCAGCTTGTACTACATGCTAGCCAAAAACATTCAGTACTTC. Translation: CASSLYYMLAKNIQYF.

The chain uses TRBV28 and TRBJ1-5; D possibly corresponds to TRBD1 (6 bases). Germline-derived CDR1 and CDR2 are MDHEN and SYDVKM. This CDR3 contains 14 residues. The V end lost 3 bases, the J end lost 7 bases, and 13 bases lay between the germline ends. The CDR3 DNA is TGTGCCAGCAGTTTTGGAGCAGGGGCCCAGCCCCAGCATTTT. As protein: CASSFGAGAQPQHF.

The rearrangement joins TRBV28 to TRBJ1-1; 10 bases fit TRBD1. Germline CDR1 and CDR2: MDHEN and SYDVKM. The V and J ends lost 1 base and 4 bases, in that order; junction bases with no gene match: 6. The CDR3 spans 16 residues. Here the CDR3 DNA reads TGTGCCAGCAGTTTATCCGGGACAGGGGTTGGCACTGAAGCTTTCTTT. Translation gives CASSLSGTGVGTEAFF. The variable domain in full, with the rest retrieved from reference TRBV28 and TRBJ1-1, is DVKVTQSSRYLVKRTGEKVFLECVQDMDHENMFWYRQDPGLGLRLIYFSYDVKMKEKGDIPEGYSVSREKKERFSLILESASTNQTSMYLCASSLSGTGVGTEAFFGQGTRLTVV.

A single count supports this clone. The CDR3 sequence: CASSITGGAYNEQFF. CDR3 in DNA: TGTGCCAGTAGTATCACCGGGGGCGCGTACAATGAGCAGTTCTTC. The rearrangement links TRBV19 to TRBJ2-1; the D gene could be TRBD1 or TRBD2 (6 bases each). The V end lost 3 bases, the J end lost 4 bases, and 13 bases lay between the germline ends. This CDR3 comprises 15 residues. Germline CDR1 reads LNHDA; CDR2 reads SQIVND (reference sequence). The full variable domain, completed using reference TRBV19 and TRBJ2-1, is DGGITQSPKYLFRKEGQNVTLSCEQNLNHDAMYWYRQDPGQGLRLIYYSQIVNDFQKGDIAEGYSVSREKKESFPLTVTSAQKNPTAFYLCASSITGGAYNEQFFGPGTRLTVL.

This chain links TRBV4-1 with TRBJ1-4; 7 bases are shared with TRBD1. Germline CDR1 MGHRA, CDR2 YSYEKL. V lost 0 bases and J lost 7; bases outside the gene matches: 14. The CDR3 consists of 18 residues. The CDR3 DNA sequence: TGCGCCAGCAGCCAAGAGGGCCAGGGAAGGGGGCCTGGTGAAAAACTGTTTTTT. It yields the protein CASSQEGQGRGPGEKLFF.

The V gene is TRBV5-4, the J gene TRBJ2-1; 7 bases line up with TRBD2. Germline V gives CDR1 SGHNT, CDR2 YYREEE (reference sequence). The trim removed 2 bases at V and 6 bases at J, leaving 8 bases unmatched. The CDR3 length is 15 residues. The CDR3, as DNA: TGTGCCAGCAGCTTACTGAGCGGGATTAGCAATGAGCAGTTCTTC. Translation: CASSLLSGISNEQFF.

The CDR3 sequence is CASSLEFGRAYEQYF. As DNA, the CDR3 is TGCGCCAGCAGCTTGGAATTCGGGCGGGCCTACGAGCAGTACTTC. V is TRBV5-1 and J is TRBJ2-7; possibly TRBD2 for D (5 bases). CDR1 SGHRS and CDR2 YFSETQ come from the germline V gene. The CDR3 sequence is 15 residues long. V was cut by 0 bases and J by 2 bases, with 12 bases left in between.

V gene TRBV4-2 combines with J gene TRBJ1-3; a weak D match, TRBD1 (5 bases). The V end lost 0 bases, the J end lost 5 bases, and 11 bases lay between the germline ends. Looked up from germline, CDR1 is LGHNA and CDR2 is YNFKEQ. The CDR3 contains 15 residues. CDR3 residues: CASSQDEGHRNTIYF. CDR3 nucleotide sequence: TGTGCCAGCAGCCAAGACGAGGGGCACAGAAACACCATATATTTT.

The chain links TRBV19 to TRBJ2-7; TRBD1 is a possible D gene (5 bases). This CDR3 contains 13 residues. V was clipped by 3 bases and J by 3 bases, with 9 bases between them. Germline loops: CDR1 LNHDA, CDR2 SQIVND (reference sequence). CDR3 nucleotide sequence: TGTGCCAGTAGTATCGACAGAAGCTACGAGCAGTACTTC. Translating it yields CASSIDRSYEQYF.

The chain uses TRBV5-4 and TRBJ2-1; perhaps TRBD2 as D (6 bases). V lost 5 bases to trimming and J lost 5 bases, with 11 bases between them. Germline CDR1 and CDR2: SGHNT and YYREEE (reference sequence). This CDR3 has 13 residues. CDR3 loop: CASSPWGDNEQFF. In DNA, the CDR3 is TGTGCCAGCAGTCCTTGGGGGGACAATGAGCAGTTCTTC.

J is TRBJ1-2 and V is TRBV9; 7 bases fit TRBD1. The germline V gene encodes CDR1 SGDLS and CDR2 YYNGEE. This CDR3 comprises 13 residues. The V segment lost 4 bases and the J segment 1 base; nucleotides outside the gene matches: 1. The CDR3 loop reads CASSRDSNYGYTF. For the CDR3, the DNA is TGTGCCAGCAGCCGGGACAGTAACTATGGCTACACCTTC.

The chain recombines TRBV5-1 with TRBJ2-1; tentatively, D is TRBD2 (5 bases). CDR1 SGHRS and CDR2 YFSETQ come from the germline V gene. This CDR3 spans 13 amino acids. Trimming removed 5 bases at V and 9 bases at J, with 15 bases between. DNA for the CDR3: TGCGCCAGCAGTTTTAATCGCCGGGGTGAGCAGTTCTTC. Amino acids: CASSFNRRGEQFF.

V and J are TRBV15 and TRBJ1-1, with a tentative D call TRBD1 (5 bases). Germline CDR1 LNHNV, CDR2 YYDKDF (reference sequence). Trimming took 5 bases from V and 1 from J, leaving 11 bases between them. This CDR3 spans 14 amino acids. The CDR3 loop reads CATSPGTGNTEAFF. CDR3 bases: TGTGCCACCAGCCCCGGGACCGGGAACACTGAAGCTTTCTTT.

This chain connects TRBV18 to TRBJ1-4; 7 bases align to TRBD1. Germline lookup yields CDR1 KGHSH and CDR2 LQKENI. The CDR3 is 13 residues long. V shed 6 bases, J shed 8 bases, and the junction held 6 bases outside the gene matches. DNA of the CDR3: TGTGCCAGCTCCCCGGGACAGACGGAAAAACTGTTTTTT. Translated: CASSPGQTEKLFF. The variable domain in full, completed from reference TRBV18 and TRBJ1-4, reads NAGVMQNPRHLVRRRGQEARLRCSPMKGHSHVYWYRQLPEEGLKFMVYLQKENIIDESGMPKERFSAEFPKEGPSILRIQQVVRGDSAAYFCASSPGQTEKLFFGSGTQLSVL.